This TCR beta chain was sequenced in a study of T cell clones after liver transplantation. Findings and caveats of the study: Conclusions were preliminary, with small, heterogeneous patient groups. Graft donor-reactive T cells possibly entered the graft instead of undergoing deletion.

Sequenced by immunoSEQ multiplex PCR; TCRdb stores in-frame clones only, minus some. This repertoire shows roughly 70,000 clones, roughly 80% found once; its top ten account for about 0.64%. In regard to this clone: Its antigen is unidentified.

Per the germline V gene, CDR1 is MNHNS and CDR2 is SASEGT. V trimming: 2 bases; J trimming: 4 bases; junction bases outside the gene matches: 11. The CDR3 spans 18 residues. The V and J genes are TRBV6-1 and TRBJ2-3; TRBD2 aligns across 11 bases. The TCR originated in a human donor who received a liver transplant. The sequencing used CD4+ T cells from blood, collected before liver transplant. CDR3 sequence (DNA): TGTGCCAGCAGTGAAATGCCCCCCGGGACTAGCGGTCCAGATACGCAGTATTTT. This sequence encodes CASSEMPPGTSGPDTQYF.